Below, 27 T cell receptor beta chains from the same sample are listed, as sequenced in a study of T cells in narcolepsy. Clones were read by immunoSEQ multiplex PCR, and TCRdb kept only the in-frame ones, dropping some. The data contain tens of thousands of clones, approximately 84% of them singletons. Sample: CD45RA- memory CD4+ T cells from PBMCs. The source of these receptors is a human donor with narcolepsy.

This chain joins TRBV6-6 and TRBJ1-5, with D uncertain. The germline CDR1 and CDR2 sequences are MNHNY and SVGAGI (reference sequence). This CDR3 comprises 14 residues. The ends were cut back, 2 bases at V and 5 bases at J, with 10 bases in the middle. The CDR3 DNA is TGTGCCAGCAGTTACCCTCCAAACGATCAGCCCCAGCATTTT. It yields the protein CASSYPPNDQPQHF.

V and J are TRBV29-1 and TRBJ2-2, with TRBD2 matching 7 bases. Trimming cost V 4 bases and J 0 bases; bases outside gene matches: 11. The germline gives CDR1 SQVTM, CDR2 ANQGSEA. The CDR3 consists of 17 residues. DNA for the CDR3: TGCAGCGTTGTGGGGACGGGGAGGGCTGCGAACACCGGGGAGCTGTTTTTT. Its protein is CSVVGTGRAANTGELFF.

The chain combines TRBV4-2 with TRBJ2-1; D uncertain. The germline V gene encodes CDR1 LGHNA and CDR2 YNFKEQ. CDR3 size: 16 residues. The ends were cut back, 5 bases at V and 7 bases at J, with 21 bases in the middle. The CDR3, as DNA: TGTGCCAGCAGCTACCCCGGACCCCGGAAGGGTAATGAGCAGTTCTTC. This gives the protein CASSYPGPRKGNEQFF.

This clone was found once. The chain is built from TRBV18 and TRBJ2-3, with D unclear. This CDR3 region has 11 residues. The V end was cut by 3 bases, the J end by 5 bases, with 3 bases between. CDR1 is KGHSH, CDR2 LQKENI, per germline. CDR3 in amino acids: CASSPGDTQYF. In DNA form, the CDR3 reads TGTGCCAGCTCACCCGGAGATACGCAGTATTTT.

The count of this clone is one. V gene TRBV5-4 combines with J gene TRBJ2-1; the D is unclear. There are 16 residues in the CDR3. Germline assignment: CDR1 SGHNT and CDR2 YYREEE (reference sequence). V was pared by 1 base and J by 5 bases, with 16 bases between. This CDR3 reads CASSLPHTAHNNEQFF. The CDR3 DNA is TGTGCCAGCAGCTTGCCACACACGGCCCACAACAATGAGCAGTTCTTC.

Of note for this clone: Within the sample, other DNA sequences also encode this same CDR3. The chain joins TRBV11-2 to TRBJ2-3; the match to TRBD2 covers 12 bases. The V gene end was trimmed by 1 base and the J gene end by 5 bases; junction bases not matched to a gene: 4. The CDR3 runs to 16 residues. The V gene's germline CDR1 is SGHAT and CDR2 FQNNGV. The CDR3 DNA is TGTGCCAGCAGCTTAGGGACTAGCGGGGATGGAGATACGCAGTATTTT. It translates to CASSLGTSGDGDTQYF. Full variable domain (rest looked up from reference TRBV11-2 and TRBJ2-3): EAGVAQSPRYKIIEKRQSVAFWCNPISGHATLYWYQQILGQGPKLLIQFQNNGVVDDSQLPKDRFSAERLKGVDSTLKIQPAKLEDSAVYLCASSLGTSGDGDTQYFGPGTRLTVL.

The chain uses TRBV7-2 and TRBJ2-1; D unclear. The CDR3 runs to 14 residues. The germline V and J ends were trimmed by 5 bases and 4 bases, with 12 bases remaining between them. Germline lookup yields CDR1 SGHTA and CDR2 FQGNSA. The CDR3 sequence: CASSPDVLYNEQFF. The CDR3 nucleotides read TGTGCCAGCAGCCCCGACGTCCTATACAATGAGCAGTTCTTC.

The chain couples TRBV19 to TRBJ2-5, with 7 nucleotides matching TRBD1. From germline, CDR1 is LNHDA and CDR2 SQIVND (reference sequence). With 6 bases clipped from V and 1 base from J, the junction kept 5 bases outside the gene matches. The CDR3 spans 14 residues. The CDR3 sequence: CASSRQGRQETQYF. In DNA form, the CDR3 reads TGTGCCAGTAGCCGACAGGGCCGCCAAGAGACCCAGTACTTC.

The chain links TRBV5-4 to TRBJ2-5; a weak D match, TRBD1 (6 bases). Trimming removed 4 bases at V and 5 bases at J, with 15 bases between. CDR1 is SGHNT and CDR2 is YYREEE in the germline V gene (reference sequence). The length of the CDR3 is 14 residues. The DNA of the CDR3 is TGTGCCAGCAGCCTCAGGGGATCGGGGGAGACCCAGTACTTC. This sequence encodes CASSLRGSGETQYF.

This clone was seen a handful of times. This chain links TRBV27 with TRBJ2-3; D ambiguous. The V gene's germline CDR1 is MNHEY and CDR2 SMNVEV (reference sequence). The CDR3 contains 14 residues. V was pared by 0 bases and J by 3 bases, with 7 bases between. The CDR3 region is CASSLSGRTDTQYF. The CDR3 bases are TGTGCCAGCAGTTTATCCGGTAGAACAGATACGCAGTATTTT.

The V call is TRBV28, the J call TRBJ1-3, with 9 bases identical to TRBD1. Per germline, CDR1 MDHEN and CDR2 SYDVKM. Trimming cost V 5 bases and J 8 bases; bases outside gene matches: 10. The CDR3 is 15 residues long. The CDR3 coding sequence is TGTGCCAGCAGTCTTGCGGGACAGGGTAGATACACCATATATTTT. This gives the protein CASSLAGQGRYTIYF.

The chain combines TRBV7-2 with TRBJ2-5; TRBD2 matches 8 bases. This CDR3 region has 16 residues. J gave up 4 bases and V 7 bases, and 14 bases lay outside the gene matches. Germline V gene lookup returns CDR1 SGHTA and CDR2 FQGNSA. CDR3 coding DNA: TGTGCCAGCACCTACGGCACCAGCGGGAGTATAGAGACCCAGTACTTC. Amino acids: CASTYGTSGSIETQYF.

This chain links TRBV6-5 with TRBJ2-7; D unresolved. The CDR3 totals 11 residues. V was pared by 2 bases and J by 9 bases, with 8 bases between. CDR1 is MNHEY, CDR2 SVGAGI, per germline. CDR3 sequence (DNA): TGTGCCAGCAGTTACGGGGTGAGGCAGTACTTC. Translation gives CASSYGVRQYF.

This chain uses TRBV27 with TRBJ2-1; D ambiguous. This CDR3 comprises 13 residues. Germline CDR1 and CDR2: MNHEY and SMNVEV (reference sequence). V was pared by 4 bases and J by 9 bases, with 13 bases between. CDR3 DNA sequence: TGTGCCAGCAGTTCCCGGGCAGCTAGTGAGCAGTTCTTC. It is translated as CASSSRAASEQFF.

Here the CDR3 reads CASSTRPGQRLSGANVLTF. The CDR3 DNA sequence: TGTGCCAGCAGCACCCGCCCGGGCCAGAGGTTGTCTGGGGCCAACGTCCTGACTTTC. This chain links TRBV11-1 with TRBJ2-6; no reliable D call. V was shortened by 5 bases and J by 1 base, with 21 bases between the two germline ends. This CDR3 is built from 19 residues. CDR1 and CDR2 (germline): SGHAT, FQDESV (reference sequence). Full variable domain (rest looked up from reference TRBV11-1 and TRBJ2-6): EAEVAQSPRYKITEKSQAVAFWCDPISGHATLYWYRQILGQGPELLVQFQDESVVDDSQLPKDRFSAERLKGVDSTLKIQPAELGDSAMYLCASSTRPGQRLSGANVLTFGAGSRLTVL.

The chain has TRBV5-1 and TRBJ2-3; D unresolved. Germline CDR1 is SGHRS and CDR2 is YFSETQ. V lost 0 bases and J 2 bases, leaving 7 bases between the germline ends. The CDR3 has 14 amino acids. The CDR3 nucleotides read TGCGCCAGCAGCTTGGGGAACCCCACAGATACGCAGTATTTT. It is translated as CASSLGNPTDTQYF.

To note about this clone: The identical CDR3 is also encoded by other nucleotide sequences in the sample. V gene TRBV7-9 combines with J gene TRBJ1-2, with D perhaps TRBD1 (5 bases). In germline, CDR1 is SEHNR, CDR2 FQNEAQ (reference sequence). The V gene lost 8 bases and the J gene lost 6 bases, with 34 bases spanning the gap. The CDR3 runs to 19 residues. CDR3 bases: TGTGCCAGCCCTCCCGGGAGTATAGGTGTGGGGGATCTTTGGGATGGCTACACCTTC. Its translation is CASPPGSIGVGDLWDGYTF.

The CDR3 region is CASSLGGGRETQYF. CDR3 sequence (DNA): TGTGCCAGCAGCTTAGGGGGGGGTCGGGAGACCCAGTACTTC. The V gene is TRBV11-3, the J gene TRBJ2-5; 7 bases match TRBD2. CDR1 is SGHNT, CDR2 YENEEA, per germline. This CDR3 contains 14 residues. V lost 1 base to trimming and J lost 5 bases; unmatched junction nucleotides: 4.

The chain recombines TRBV5-4 with TRBJ2-7, with 10 positions matching TRBD2. V trimming: 2 bases; J trimming: 3 bases; junction bases outside the gene matches: 5. The CDR3 is made up of 15 amino acids. Per germline, CDR1 SGHNT and CDR2 YYREEE (reference sequence). The CDR3 loop is CASSLKTSGRYEQYF. Written as DNA, the CDR3 is TGTGCCAGCAGCTTAAAGACTAGCGGGCGCTACGAGCAGTACTTC.

A word on this clone: One end of the junction does not line up with germline, which may come from a read error. The chain joins TRBV7-7 to TRBJ2-1; 10 bases agree with TRBD2. The CDR3 is 15 residues long. Germline assignment: CDR1 SSHAT and CDR2 FNYEAQ (reference sequence). The CDR3 loop is CASSSGAGGTSEQFF. CDR3 coding DNA: TGTGCTAGCAGCTCGGGAGCGGGAGGGACTAGTGAGCAGTTCTTC.

CDR3 bases: TGTGCCAGTAGTATAGGGACAGGGACGAGGGAGCAGTACTTC. It is translated as CASSIGTGTREQYF. The genes are TRBV19 and TRBJ2-7, with TRBD1 matching 8 bases. This CDR3 region has 14 residues. Germline CDR1 and CDR2: LNHDA and SQIVND (reference sequence). V lost 1 base, J lost 7 bases, and 6 bases stayed unmatched.

The chain employs TRBV25-1 and TRBJ2-7; the match to TRBD1 covers 8 bases. The CDR3 is 13 residues long. Germline assignment: CDR1 MGHDK and CDR2 SYGVNS. The V and J ends lost 5 bases and 7 bases, in that order; junction bases with no gene match: 7. The CDR3 DNA reads TGTGCCAGCAGTCTGGACAGGGTAGGGGAGCAGTACTTC. Translating it yields CASSLDRVGEQYF.

CDR3 sequence (DNA): TGTGCCAGCATAGGGCCCGGGGAGCTGTTTTTT. Protein sequence: CASIGPGELFF. The rearrangement uses TRBV6-5 and TRBJ2-2; the D is unclear. Trimming shortened V by 7 bases and J by 6 bases, and 6 bases separated the two germline ends. The CDR3 consists of 11 residues. The germline gives CDR1 MNHEY, CDR2 SVGAGI.

V usage is TRBV7-9 and J usage is TRBJ2-1, with 15 bases matching TRBD2. This CDR3 contains 16 residues. Unmatched junction bases numbered 6, after V lost 4 bases and J lost 8 bases. Germline CDR1 SEHNR, CDR2 FQNEAQ (reference sequence). This chain's CDR3 is CASSSAGLAGGYEQFF. Here the CDR3 DNA reads TGTGCCAGCAGCTCCGCCGGACTAGCGGGAGGGTATGAGCAGTTCTTC. Based on the CDR3 plus reference TRBV7-9 and TRBJ2-1, the full variable domain is DTGVSQNPRHKITKRGQNVTFRCDPISEHNRLYWYRQTLGQGPEFLTYFQNEAQLEKSRLLSDRFSAERPKGSFSTLEIQRTEQGDSAMYLCASSSAGLAGGYEQFFGPGTRLTVL.

This chain uses TRBV19 with TRBJ2-1; TRBD1 agrees at 9 bases. V was clipped by 6 bases and J by 2 bases; unmatched bases: 2. The CDR3 totals 14 residues. The germline V gene encodes CDR1 LNHDA and CDR2 SQIVND (reference sequence). The CDR3 is CASRGQGTYNEQFF. Written as DNA, the CDR3 is TGTGCCAGTAGAGGACAGGGGACCTACAATGAGCAGTTCTTC.

This clone was seen a handful of times. This sequence joins TRBV19 and TRBJ2-2; 8 bases map to TRBD2. The CDR3 spans 17 residues. The V gene end was trimmed by 4 bases and the J gene end by 4 bases; junction bases not matched to a gene: 11. The V gene's germline CDR1 is LNHDA and CDR2 SQIVND (reference sequence). CDR3 in DNA: TGTGCCAGTAGTACCCGAACCGGGAGGGATGGCACCGGGGAGCTGTTTTTT. This gives the protein CASSTRTGRDGTGELFF. Variable domain in full (rest from reference TRBV19 and TRBJ2-2): DGGITQSPKYLFRKEGQNVTLSCEQNLNHDAMYWYRQDPGQGLRLIYYSQIVNDFQKGDIAEGYSVSREKKESFPLTVTSAQKNPTAFYLCASSTRTGRDGTGELFFGEGSRLTVL.

This chain's CDR3 is CASSNRGAGETQYF. The CDR3 nucleotides read TGTGCCAGCAGCAATAGGGGGGCCGGGGAGACCCAGTACTTC. This chain links TRBV7-8 with TRBJ2-5, with D perhaps being TRBD1 or TRBD2 (6 bases each). Trimming removed 5 bases from V and 5 bases from J, with 15 bases in between. The CDR3 is 14 amino acids. The germline V gene has CDR1 SGHVS and CDR2 FQNEAQ.